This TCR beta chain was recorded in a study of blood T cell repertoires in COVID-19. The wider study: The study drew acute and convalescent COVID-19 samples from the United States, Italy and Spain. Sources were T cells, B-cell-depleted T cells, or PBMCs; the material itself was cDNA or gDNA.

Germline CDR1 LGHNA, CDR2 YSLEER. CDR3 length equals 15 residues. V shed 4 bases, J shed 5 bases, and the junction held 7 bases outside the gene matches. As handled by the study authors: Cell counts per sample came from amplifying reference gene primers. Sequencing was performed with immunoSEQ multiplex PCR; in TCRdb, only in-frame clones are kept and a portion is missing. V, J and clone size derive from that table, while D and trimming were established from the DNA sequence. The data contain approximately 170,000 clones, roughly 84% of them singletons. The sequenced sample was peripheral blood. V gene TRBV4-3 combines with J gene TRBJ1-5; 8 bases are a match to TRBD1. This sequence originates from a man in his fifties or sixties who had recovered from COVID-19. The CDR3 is CASSRSTGVDQPQHF. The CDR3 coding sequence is TGCGCCAGCAGCCGATCGACAGGGGTTGATCAGCCCCAGCATTTT.